This section outlines one TCR beta chain sequence together with its context. This record belongs to a study of blood T cell repertoires in COVID-19. Turning to the study itself: T cells, B-cell-depleted T cells, or PBMCs supplied cDNA or gDNA.

In terms of age and location, participants ranged from roughly 18 to 90 years and lived in roughly 22 US areas. Allocation to cohorts depended on clinical history reported by the participants. Clones were sequenced by immunoSEQ multiplex PCR, and TCRdb holds only the in-frame ones, with some missing. The sample contains over 200,000 clones, about 90% of which appear only once. The ends were cut back, 2 bases at V and 6 bases at J, with 12 bases in the middle. This CDR3 is 14 amino acids long. Looked up from germline, CDR1 is SGHDT and CDR2 is YYEEEE. The sequence was collected from a human donor in a cohort exposed to, infected with or recovered from COVID-19 (not recorded which). The donor label of this sample is uncertain. The sample was PBMCs or T cells enriched from blood (not recorded which). The V and J genes are TRBV5-6 and TRBJ1-5, with D maybe TRBD1 (6 bases). CDR3 region: CASSFGVGAQPQHF. For the CDR3, the DNA is TGTGCCAGCAGCTTCGGAGTGGGGGCTCAGCCCCAGCATTTT.